The 26 T cell receptor beta chains below all came from one sample that was sequenced in a study of blood T cell repertoires in COVID-19. Data came from immunoSEQ multiplex PCR; TCRdb stores just in-frame clones and leaves some out. This sample has about 130,000 clones, with 65% to 90% found just once. Sequencing input: peripheral blood. All receptors come from an older woman with active or convalescent COVID-19.

The chain is built from TRBV2 and TRBJ2-4; D perhaps matches TRBD2 (7 bases). The CDR3 extends over 14 amino acids. V was clipped by 7 bases and J by 8 bases, with 18 bases between them. The germline V gene has CDR1 SNHLY and CDR2 FYNNEI. The CDR3 here is CASMVAGAGDIQYF. The DNA for the CDR3 is TGTGCCAGCATGGTCGCGGGGGCTGGGGACATTCAGTACTTC.

This sequence joins TRBV7-9 and TRBJ2-3; tentative D call: TRBD1 (5 bases). In germline, CDR1 is SEHNR, CDR2 FQNEAQ (reference sequence). This CDR3 contains 16 residues. The V and J ends lost 0 bases and 4 bases respectively, with 14 bases between them. CDR3 region: CASSLAGRGTADTQYF. The CDR3, as DNA: TGTGCCAGCAGCTTAGCGGGTAGGGGTACCGCAGATACGCAGTATTTT.

The chain links TRBV15 to TRBJ2-1, with 9 nucleotides matching TRBD2. V was pared by 5 bases and J by 4 bases, with 9 bases of the junction left unmatched. CDR1 and CDR2 (germline): LNHNV, YYDKDF (reference sequence). The CDR3 has 16 amino acids. In nucleotides, the CDR3 is TGTGCCACCAGCGGCCTGGGGAGCGGGAGGTACAATGAGCAGTTCTTC. This sequence encodes CATSGLGSGRYNEQFF.

This chain uses TRBV5-6 with TRBJ1-2; 8 nucleotides match TRBD1. The germline gives CDR1 SGHDT, CDR2 YYEEEE. With 2 bases clipped from V and 7 bases from J, the junction kept 16 bases outside the gene matches. CDR3 size: 17 residues. CDR3 residues: CASSFGIQGESNGGYTF. The CDR3 DNA reads TGTGCCAGCAGCTTTGGGATACAGGGGGAATCTAATGGTGGCTACACCTTC.

The rearrangement joins TRBV19 to TRBJ1-1; D is ambiguous. V was cut by 5 bases and J by 1 base, with 5 bases left in between. The CDR3 extends over 12 amino acids. Germline V CDR1 and CDR2: LNHDA, SQIVND (reference sequence). The CDR3 DNA follows: TGTGCCAGTAGTCCCGGGAACACTGAAGCTTTCTTT. This translates into CASSPGNTEAFF.

The chain couples TRBV28 to TRBJ2-1, with 8 bases matching TRBD1. Germline V CDR1 and CDR2: MDHEN, SYDVKM. V was clipped by 2 bases and J by 5 bases; unmatched bases: 5. The CDR3 sequence is 15 residues long. The CDR3, as DNA: TGTGCCAGCAGTTTACCTATGACAGGGGACAATGAGCAGTTCTTC. Protein product: CASSLPMTGDNEQFF.

This clone was seen only once. The gene calls are TRBV7-9 and TRBJ2-3; 9 nucleotides line up with TRBD2. CDR1 is SEHNR, CDR2 FQNEAQ, per germline (reference sequence). The CDR3 has 15 amino acids. Trimming at V came to 5 bases and at J to 2 bases, leaving 5 bases not matched to a gene. The CDR3 loop is CASSQTSGYTDTQYF. The CDR3 DNA reads as TGTGCCAGCAGCCAGACTAGCGGATACACAGATACGCAGTATTTT.

The V and J genes are TRBV7-3 and TRBJ2-1; TRBD2 matches at 7 bases. This CDR3 spans 15 amino acids. Trimming cost V 5 bases and J 4 bases; bases outside gene matches: 8. CDR1 is SGHTA and CDR2 is FQGTGA in the germline V gene. CDR3: CASSPKRGLYNEQFF. In DNA, the CDR3 is TGTGCCAGCAGCCCAAAGCGGGGCCTGTACAATGAGCAGTTCTTC.

V and J are TRBV12-5 and TRBJ2-1; possible D gene TRBD1, 5 bases. The V gene's germline CDR1 is LGHNT and CDR2 FRNRAP. The V gene lost 7 bases and the J gene lost 3 bases, with 25 bases spanning the gap. CDR3 length: 18 amino acids. The CDR3 here is CASASGSETEQNYNEQFF. CDR3 bases: TGTGCTAGTGCTAGTGGTAGTGAGACAGAGCAAAACTACAATGAGCAGTTCTTC.

V gene TRBV11-1 combines with J gene TRBJ2-5; 10 bases are shared with TRBD2. The CDR3 is made up of 15 amino acids. From germline, CDR1 is SGHAT and CDR2 FQDESV (reference sequence). J gave up 3 bases and V 0 bases, and 1 base lay outside the gene matches. The CDR3 DNA reads as TGTGCCAGCAGCTTAGCTAGCGGGAGGAAAGAGACCCAGTACTTC. It encodes CASSLASGRKETQYF.

The chain combines TRBV5-6 with TRBJ1-5; 12 positions agree with TRBD1. Germline CDR1 is SGHDT and CDR2 is YYEEEE. Trimming took 4 bases from V and 7 from J; bases not matched to a gene: 9. The CDR3 has 16 amino acids. The CDR3 sequence: CASSLRDRGLRQPQHF. The CDR3 DNA is TGTGCCAGCAGCCTCCGGGACAGGGGGCTTAGGCAGCCCCAGCATTTT.

This chain joins TRBV29-1 and TRBJ2-3; TRBD1 is a possible D gene (6 bases). V was pared by 6 bases and J by 6 bases, with 22 bases between. CDR1 and CDR2 from the germline V gene are SQVTM and ANQGSEA. CDR3 length: 15 residues. CDR3: CSVADRLGPTDTQYF. The DNA for the CDR3 is TGCAGCGTCGCAGACAGGTTGGGGCCCACGGATACGCAGTATTTT.

The V gene is TRBV2, the J gene TRBJ1-1; no reliable D call. The germline V gene has CDR1 SNHLY and CDR2 FYNNEI. The CDR3 loop spans 11 amino acids. Trimming cost V 9 bases and J 2 bases, with 7 bases left between them. CDR3 sequence reads: CARGGNTEAFF. The CDR3 DNA is TGTGCCAGGGGAGGAAACACTGAAGCTTTCTTT.

The chain uses TRBV4-1 and TRBJ2-7, with D uncertain. CDR1 MGHRA and CDR2 YSYEKL come from the germline V gene. The V gene lost 4 bases and the J gene lost 3 bases, with 10 bases spanning the gap. This CDR3 has 13 amino acids. This CDR3 is CASSPSPGYEQYV. CDR3 DNA sequence: TGCGCCAGCAGCCCCAGCCCGGGCTACGAGCAGTACGTC.

The chain's CDR3 is CASPTYDRGFWHF. For the CDR3, the DNA is TGTGCCAGTCCGACGTATGACAGGGGGTTTTGGCATTTT. J is TRBJ1-5 and V is TRBV19, with 9 bases lining up with TRBD1. The germline V gene encodes CDR1 LNHDA and CDR2 SQIVND (reference sequence). V lost 8 bases, J lost 15 bases, and 14 bases stayed unmatched. There are 13 residues in the CDR3.

This chain connects TRBV6-1 to TRBJ2-2; possibly TRBD1 for D (5 bases). The germline V and J ends were trimmed by 1 base and 3 bases, with 18 bases remaining between them. Germline CDR1 is MNHNS and CDR2 is SASEGT. The CDR3 totals 18 residues. CDR3 in amino acids: CASSEGPPGREDTGELFF. DNA for the CDR3: TGTGCCAGCAGTGAAGGTCCCCCGGGCAGGGAAGACACCGGGGAGCTGTTTTTT.

This rearrangement joins TRBV2 to TRBJ1-4; tentative D call: TRBD1 (6 bases). Germline-derived CDR1 and CDR2 are SNHLY and FYNNEI. Trimming left V 0 bases short and J 6 bases short, with 8 bases between. This CDR3 is 14 amino acids long. The CDR3 DNA sequence: TGTGCCAGCAGTGAAGCCAGGGGCGATGAAAAACTGTTTTTT. It yields the protein CASSEARGDEKLFF. The full variable domain, its missing parts supplied by reference TRBV2 and TRBJ1-4, is EPEVTQTPSHQVTQMGQEVILRCVPISNHLYFYWYRQILGQKVEFLVSFYNNEISEKSEIFDDQFSVERPDGSNFTLKIRSTKLEDSAMYFCASSEARGDEKLFFGSGTQLSVL.

The chain joins TRBV9 to TRBJ2-1; tentatively, D is TRBD2 (6 bases). Germline CDR1 reads SGDLS; CDR2 reads YYNGEE. This CDR3 is built from 15 residues. The germline V and J ends were trimmed by 0 bases and 5 bases, with 12 bases remaining between them. CDR3 sequence (DNA): TGTGCCAGCAGCGTAGCGGGAGCGTTCAACAATGAGCAGTTCTTC. Translated, it gives CASSVAGAFNNEQFF.

The chain combines TRBV6-5 with TRBJ1-5; a possible D gene is TRBD1 (5 bases). This CDR3 has 15 amino acids. Germline V gives CDR1 MNHEY, CDR2 SVGAGI. Trimming took off 7 bases at V and 5 bases at J, with 18 bases between the two ends. The DNA for the CDR3 is TGTGCCAGCACCCGATTGGACACGCTGGATCAGCCCCAGCATTTT. It yields the protein CASTRLDTLDQPQHF.

The J gene is TRBJ1-5, the V gene TRBV19, with a possible D match to TRBD1 (5 bases). CDR1 and CDR2 (germline): LNHDA, SQIVND (reference sequence). Trimming removed 5 bases at V and 6 bases at J, with 17 bases between. The CDR3 is made up of 15 amino acids. The CDR3 DNA reads TGTGCCAGTAGTCAGGACCCGGGGGGGGTTCAGCCCCAGCATTTT. It yields the protein CASSQDPGGVQPQHF. Supplemented by reference TRBV19 and TRBJ1-5, the full variable domain reads DGGITQSPKYLFRKEGQNVTLSCEQNLNHDAMYWYRQDPGQGLRLIYYSQIVNDFQKGDIAEGYSVSREKKESFPLTVTSAQKNPTAFYLCASSQDPGGVQPQHFGDGTRLSIL.

The CDR3 sequence is CASSEDRGGIEQYF. CDR3 bases: TGTGCCAGCTCAGAGGACAGGGGAGGTATCGAGCAGTACTTC. The chain couples TRBV18 to TRBJ2-7; 9 bases are a match to TRBD1. CDR3 length equals 14 residues. CDR1 is KGHSH and CDR2 is LQKENI in the germline V gene. V gave up 5 bases and J gave up 6 bases; unmatched junction bases: 8.

The J gene is TRBJ2-1, the V gene TRBV5-6, with 15 nucleotides matching TRBD2. The ends lost 4 bases at V and 10 bases at J; junction bases unmatched: 6. Germline CDR1 is SGHDT and CDR2 is YYEEEE. The CDR3 covers 15 residues. The CDR3 reads CASSLGLAGGLEQFF. CDR3 nucleotides: TGTGCCAGCAGCCTTGGACTAGCGGGAGGGTTGGAGCAGTTCTTC.

The chain has TRBV6-5 and TRBJ1-5; TRBD1 aligns across 9 bases. The CDR3 loop spans 15 amino acids. CDR1 is MNHEY and CDR2 is SVGAGI in the germline V gene. V lost 6 bases, J lost 3 bases, and 6 bases stayed unmatched. The CDR3 region is CASRRDRDNNQPQHF. CDR3 sequence (DNA): TGTGCCAGCAGGCGGGACAGGGATAACAATCAGCCCCAGCATTTT.

The chain uses TRBV6-2 or TRBV6-3 and TRBJ2-2, with 11 bases lining up with TRBD1. Germline V gene lookup returns CDR1 MNHEY and CDR2 SVGEGT. This CDR3 is built from 15 residues. The ends lost 6 bases at V and 12 bases at J; junction bases unmatched: 12. For the CDR3, the DNA is TGTGCCAGCAGCTCCGGGACAGGGGGAGGTTGGAAGCTGTTTTTT. Protein product: CASSSGTGGGWKLFF.

The CDR3 loop is CAISESGGGNNQPQHF. The CDR3 DNA reads as TGTGCCATCAGTGAGTCGGGGGGAGGGAACAATCAGCCCCAGCATTTT. The gene calls are TRBV10-3 and TRBJ1-5, with D possibly matching TRBD1 (5 bases). The germline CDR1 and CDR2 sequences are ENHRY and SYGVKD. The CDR3 loop spans 16 amino acids. Trimming pared 0 bases from V and 3 bases from J, leaving 12 bases between.

The chain employs TRBV27 and TRBJ2-1; 9 nucleotides line up with TRBD2. V lost 6 bases and J lost 12; bases outside the gene matches: 15. The CDR3 covers 15 residues. The germline gives CDR1 MNHEY, CDR2 SMNVEV (reference sequence). CDR3 nucleotides: TGTGCCAGCAGCTTAAGCGGGAGGACTACAATGAGGCAGTTCTTC. It translates to CASSLSGRTTMRQFF.